The 20 T cell receptor beta chains reported below all come from one sample, sequenced in a study of chemoradiotherapy in HPV16-positive cancers. Clones were read by immunoSEQ multiplex PCR, and TCRdb kept only the in-frame ones, dropping some. Altogether roughly 3,500 clones are present, 60% to 85% being singletons, with the ten largest covering approximately 15%. The specimen was collected from a patient who underwent chemoradiotherapy. These receptors all stem from a human donor with HPV-associated anogenital cancer.

This clone has just a few counts. The rearrangement links TRBV19 to TRBJ1-2, with TRBD1 as a possible D gene (6 bases). The CDR3 runs 15 residues. Trimming removed 0 bases from V and 7 bases from J, with 15 bases in between. Per germline, CDR1 LNHDA and CDR2 SQIVND (reference sequence). The CDR3 sequence is CASSIDHGGLGGYTF. The CDR3 DNA follows: TGTGCCAGTAGTATAGATCACGGGGGCTTAGGTGGCTACACCTTC. Based on the CDR3 plus reference TRBV19 and TRBJ1-2, the full variable domain is DGGITQSPKYLFRKEGQNVTLSCEQNLNHDAMYWYRQDPGQGLRLIYYSQIVNDFQKGDIAEGYSVSREKKESFPLTVTSAQKNPTAFYLCASSIDHGGLGGYTFGSGTRLTVV.

The chain combines TRBV19 with TRBJ1-5; 8 nucleotides line up with TRBD1. There are 17 residues in the CDR3. The V gene end was trimmed by 2 bases and the J gene end by 2 bases; junction bases not matched to a gene: 8. Germline V lookup: CDR1 LNHDA, CDR2 SQIVND (reference sequence). DNA of the CDR3: TGTGCCAGTAGTATACAGGGGGCCTCTCGGGGCAATCAGCCCCAGCATTTT. It yields the protein CASSIQGASRGNQPQHF.

The rearrangement joins TRBV6-5 to TRBJ2-7; 7 bases map to TRBD1. Germline V gene lookup returns CDR1 MNHEY and CDR2 SVGAGI. The CDR3 runs 14 residues. After removal of 5 bases from V and 2 bases from J, the junction contained 6 bases not matched to a gene. The CDR3 loop reads CASSRAGTAYEQYF. DNA for the CDR3: TGTGCCAGCAGTCGGGCCGGGACAGCCTACGAGCAGTACTTC.

V is TRBV6-6 and J is TRBJ1-2; D uncertain. The V gene lost 4 bases and the J gene lost 8 bases, with 23 bases spanning the gap. The CDR3 is made up of 16 amino acids. CDR1 and CDR2 (germline): MNHNY, SVGAGI (reference sequence). CDR3 sequence: CASSSAGPLGSGGYTF. CDR3 bases: TGTGCCAGCAGTTCGGCCGGGCCTCTGGGCTCGGGGGGCTACACCTTC.

The CDR3 DNA is TGTGCCAGCAGCCCTTGGGGGGAAGGGGAACTGTTTTTT. This translates into CASSPWGEGELFF. This chain connects TRBV9 to TRBJ1-4, with a tentative D call TRBD1 (5 bases). V was pared by 4 bases and J by 12 bases, with 16 bases between. CDR1 SGDLS and CDR2 YYNGEE come from the germline V gene. The CDR3 is 13 residues long.

This chain links TRBV6-1 with TRBJ1-4, with 8 bases matching TRBD1. V lost 3 bases to trimming and J lost 8 bases; unmatched junction nucleotides: 5. This CDR3 contains 14 residues. Germline V lookup: CDR1 MNHNS, CDR2 SASEGT. This chain's CDR3 is CASSETGEAEKLFF. The CDR3 coding sequence is TGTGCCAGCAGTGAGACAGGGGAGGCGGAAAAACTGTTTTTT.

V is TRBV7-3 and J is TRBJ2-3, with D tentatively TRBD1 (5 bases). Trimming stripped 5 bases from V and 0 bases from J, with 12 bases between. The CDR3 extends over 15 amino acids. The germline V gene has CDR1 SGHTA and CDR2 FQGTGA. The CDR3 loop reads CASSQGVRSTDTQYF. Here the CDR3 DNA reads TGTGCCAGCAGCCAAGGGGTCCGTAGCACAGATACGCAGTATTTT. Complete variable domain (other parts from reference TRBV7-3 and TRBJ2-3): GAGVSQTPSNKVTEKGKYVELRCDPISGHTALYWYRQSLGQGPEFLIYFQGTGAADDSGLPNDRFFAVRPEGSVSTLKIQRTERGDSAVYLCASSQGVRSTDTQYFGPGTRLTVL.

This clone was found a few times. This chain links TRBV5-4 with TRBJ2-3; 7 nucleotides agree with TRBD2. The V and J ends lost 4 bases and 3 bases, in that order; junction bases with no gene match: 5. Germline CDR1 and CDR2: SGHNT and YYREEE (reference sequence). The length of the CDR3 is 14 residues. This CDR3 reads CASSRREITDTQYF. DNA for the CDR3: TGTGCCAGCAGCCGGCGGGAGATAACAGATACGCAGTATTTT.

The J gene is TRBJ2-2, the V gene TRBV9, with D perhaps TRBD2 (6 bases). Germline-derived CDR1 and CDR2 are SGDLS and YYNGEE. CDR3 length: 15 amino acids. V was pared by 0 bases and J by 6 bases, with 12 bases between. For the CDR3, the DNA is TGTGCCAGCAGCGTAGATGACTGGGGGGCCGGGGAGCTGTTTTTT. It is translated as CASSVDDWGAGELFF.

This clone turned up a few times. The rearrangement uses TRBV27 and TRBJ1-5; D ambiguous. V was shortened by 2 bases and J by 6 bases, with 8 bases between the two germline ends. CDR3 size: 13 residues. The germline V gene has CDR1 MNHEY and CDR2 SMNVEV (reference sequence). Here the CDR3 reads CASSLTSGQPQHF. The CDR3, as DNA: TGTGCCAGCAGTTTAACATCAGGTCAGCCCCAGCATTTT.

The CDR3 loop is CAISERSGDSPLHF. The CDR3 DNA follows: TGTGCCATCAGTGAGAGGAGTGGGGATTCACCCCTCCACTTT. This chain joins TRBV10-3 and TRBJ1-6, with no clear D. Looked up from germline, CDR1 is ENHRY and CDR2 is SYGVKD. This CDR3 region has 14 residues. Trimming left V 2 bases short and J 8 bases short, with 10 bases between.

Only one count was recorded for this clone. This sequence joins TRBV7-2 and TRBJ1-1; D uncertain. The CDR3 extends over 13 amino acids. The germline V gene has CDR1 SGHTA and CDR2 FQGNSA. V was shortened by 1 base and J by 2 bases, with 5 bases between the two germline ends. DNA of the CDR3: TGTGCCAGCAGCTTAGGCCAAAACACTGAAGCTTTCTTT. Its translation is CASSLGQNTEAFF.

The genes are TRBV27 and TRBJ2-1; D remains unclear. The CDR3 is made up of 14 amino acids. The V end lost 5 bases, the J end lost 8 bases, and 16 bases lay between the germline ends. Germline V gene lookup returns CDR1 MNHEY and CDR2 SMNVEV (reference sequence). The CDR3 sequence is CASSTQYRVDEQFF. CDR3 sequence (DNA): TGTGCCAGCAGTACACAATACCGGGTAGATGAGCAGTTCTTC.

CDR3 amino acids: CASSARPPSIPYGYTF. The CDR3 bases are TGTGCCAGCAGCGCCCGGCCCCCCTCTATCCCGTATGGCTACACCTTC. The genes are TRBV9 and TRBJ1-2, with D hard to call. V lost 3 bases and J lost 5, with 20 bases in between. The CDR3 is made up of 16 amino acids. The germline V gene has CDR1 SGDLS and CDR2 YYNGEE. Full variable domain (rest looked up from reference TRBV9 and TRBJ1-2): DSGVTQTPKHLITATGQRVTLRCSPRSGDLSVYWYQQSLDQGLQFLIQYYNGEERAKGNILERFSAQQFPDLHSELNLSSLELGDSALYFCASSARPPSIPYGYTFGSGTRLTVV.

The rearrangement joins TRBV10-3 to TRBJ1-6; a possible D gene is TRBD1 (6 bases). This CDR3 spans 14 amino acids. V was clipped by 5 bases and J by 7 bases, with 12 bases between them. Per germline, CDR1 ENHRY and CDR2 SYGVKD. CDR3 sequence reads: CAISPGAGNSPLHF. The CDR3 DNA is TGTGCCATCAGTCCAGGGGCCGGGAATTCACCCCTCCACTTT.

The count of this clone is one. The CDR3 bases are TGTGCCAGCAGCGACCTGGGGGAGACCCAGTACTTC. This translates into CASSDLGETQYF. V is TRBV7-7 and J is TRBJ2-5; D is unclear. The CDR3 is made up of 12 amino acids. V lost 5 bases, J lost 5 bases, and 9 bases lay in between. The germline CDR1 and CDR2 sequences are SSHAT and FNYEAQ (reference sequence).

This clone was seen a single time. The chain links TRBV28 to TRBJ1-4, with 12 bases lining up with TRBD1. CDR3 length: 16 amino acids. J lost 8 bases, V lost 1 base, and 5 bases had no gene match. Germline CDR1 MDHEN, CDR2 SYDVKM. The CDR3 DNA sequence: TGTGCCAGCAGTTTATCTGTCGGGACAGGGGGCGAAAAACTGTTTTTT. Its translation is CASSLSVGTGGEKLFF.

This chain joins TRBV5-4 and TRBJ1-2; no clear D gene. V lost 2 bases, J lost 4 bases, and 12 bases lay in between. The CDR3 has 14 amino acids. Germline V gives CDR1 SGHNT, CDR2 YYREEE (reference sequence). The chain's CDR3 is CASSLDQRRYGYTF. The CDR3 DNA sequence: TGTGCCAGCAGCTTAGATCAGAGACGCTATGGCTACACCTTC.

The chain uses TRBV2 and TRBJ1-4; 8 bases are a match to TRBD1. The CDR3 is 18 amino acids. The V gene end was trimmed by 7 bases and the J gene end by 8 bases; junction bases not matched to a gene: 21. Germline V gene data show CDR1 as SNHLY and CDR2 as FYNNEI. The CDR3 DNA reads as TGTGCCAGCACACCAAACCCGAACAGGGGGGGCTGGGGGGAAAAACTGTTTTTT. This translates into CASTPNPNRGGWGEKLFF.

The J gene is TRBJ2-5, the V gene TRBV29-1; 10 bases agree with TRBD1. CDR1 is SQVTM and CDR2 is ANQGSEA in the germline V gene. V lost 6 bases and J lost 7; bases outside the gene matches: 11. The length of the CDR3 is 14 residues. The CDR3 reads CSVGGQGRGLTQYF. The CDR3 coding sequence is TGCAGCGTGGGGGGACAGGGGAGAGGGTTGACCCAGTACTTC. The variable domain in full, with the rest retrieved from reference TRBV29-1 and TRBJ2-5, is SAVISQKPSRDICQRGTSLTIQCQVDSQVTMMFWYRQQPGQSLTLIATANQGSEATYESGFVIDKFPISRPNLTFSTLTVSNMSPEDSSIYLCSVGGQGRGLTQYFGPGTRLLVL.